A selection of T cell receptor beta chains follows, all from one sample in a study of blood T cells in healthy people across ages. A single record per CDR3 protein comes from TCRdb applying MiXCR to the 5' RACE reads. The sample includes about 970,000 distinct CDR3 sequences, roughly 51% of them seen just once. Sequences were obtained from blood. These TCRs come from a woman aged 60-70 years in good health. The CDR3 runs from the conserved cysteine through the conserved F or W.

CDR3: CASSLTGKNSPLHF
length: 14
V: TRBV28

CDR3: CASSPGTGNTEAFF
length: 14
V: TRBV25-1

CDR3: CASSRSLTGSGYTF
length: 14
V: TRBV3-1

CDR3: CASSLAGQGRIYEQYF
length: 16
V: TRBV7-2

CDR3: CASSQDLTGANYGYTF
length: 16
V: TRBV4-3

CDR3: CASSLAFGNGNQPQHF
length: 16
V: TRBV7-9

CDR3: CSASPRLTSSYEQYF
length: 15
V: TRBV20-1

CDR3: CAWSVRSGARPKAGANVLTF
length: 20
V: TRBV30

CDR3: CASSKGGVGEQYF
length: 13
V: TRBV21-1

CDR3: CASSYDRELFF
length: 11
V: TRBV4-2

CDR3: CASKNGTSSPRYSTDTQYF
length: 19
V: TRBV21-1

CDR3: CASSFDMAGANVLTF
length: 15
V: TRBV5-4

CDR3: CATATSTSNTGELFF
length: 15
V: TRBV15

CDR3: CSALDRGQIYGYTF
length: 14
V: TRBV20-1